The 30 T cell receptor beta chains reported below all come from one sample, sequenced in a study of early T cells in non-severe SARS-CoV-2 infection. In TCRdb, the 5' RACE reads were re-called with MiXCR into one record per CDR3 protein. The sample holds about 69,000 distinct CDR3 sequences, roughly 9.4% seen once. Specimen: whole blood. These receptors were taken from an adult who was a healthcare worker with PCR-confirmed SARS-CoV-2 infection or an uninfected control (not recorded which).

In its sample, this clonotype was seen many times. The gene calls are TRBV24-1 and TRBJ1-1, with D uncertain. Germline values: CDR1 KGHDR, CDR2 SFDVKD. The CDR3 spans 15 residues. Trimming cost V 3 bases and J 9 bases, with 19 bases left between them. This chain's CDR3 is CATSDTGTDPRKAFF. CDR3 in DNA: TGTGCCACCAGTGATACTGGCACAGATCCTCGAAAAGCTTTCTTT.

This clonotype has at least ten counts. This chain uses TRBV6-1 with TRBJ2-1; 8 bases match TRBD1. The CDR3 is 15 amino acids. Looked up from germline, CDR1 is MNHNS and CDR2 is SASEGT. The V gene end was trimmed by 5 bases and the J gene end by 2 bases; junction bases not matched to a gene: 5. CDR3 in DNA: TGTGCCAGCAGTACCCGGACAGGGACCTACAATGAGCAGTTCTTC. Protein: CASSTRTGTYNEQFF.

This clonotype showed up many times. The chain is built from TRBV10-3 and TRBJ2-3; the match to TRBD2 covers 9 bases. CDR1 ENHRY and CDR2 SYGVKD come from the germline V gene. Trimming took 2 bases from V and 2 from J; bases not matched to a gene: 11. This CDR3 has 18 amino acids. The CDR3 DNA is TGTGCCATCAGTGAGCCCTACCGACTAGCGGAAAACACAGATACGCAGTATTTT. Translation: CAISEPYRLAENTDTQYF.

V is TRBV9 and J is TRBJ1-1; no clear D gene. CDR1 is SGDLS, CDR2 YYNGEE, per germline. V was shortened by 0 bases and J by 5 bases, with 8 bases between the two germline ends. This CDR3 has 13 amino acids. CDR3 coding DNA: TGTGCCAGCAGCGTAGATTGGAGAACTGAAGCTTTCTTT. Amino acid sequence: CASSVDWRTEAFF.

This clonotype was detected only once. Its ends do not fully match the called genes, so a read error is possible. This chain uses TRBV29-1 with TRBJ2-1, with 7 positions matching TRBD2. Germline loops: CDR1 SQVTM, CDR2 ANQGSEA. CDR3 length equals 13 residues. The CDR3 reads CSVSVRDYNVQFF. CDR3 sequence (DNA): TGCAGCGTGTCCGTTAGGGACTACAATGTGCAGTTCTTC.

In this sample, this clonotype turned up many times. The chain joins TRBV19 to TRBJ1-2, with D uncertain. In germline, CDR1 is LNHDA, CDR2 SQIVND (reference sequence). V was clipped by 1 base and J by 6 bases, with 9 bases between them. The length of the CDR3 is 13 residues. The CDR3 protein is CASSIGVRDGYTF. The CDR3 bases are TGTGCCAGTAGTATAGGAGTGCGAGATGGCTACACCTTC.

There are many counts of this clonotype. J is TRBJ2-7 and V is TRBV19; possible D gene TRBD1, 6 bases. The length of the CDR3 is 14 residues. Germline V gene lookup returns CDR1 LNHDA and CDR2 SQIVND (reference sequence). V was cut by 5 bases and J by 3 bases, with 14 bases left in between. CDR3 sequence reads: CASSPPGQFYEQYF. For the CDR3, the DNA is TGTGCCAGTAGTCCCCCGGGACAATTCTACGAGCAGTACTTC. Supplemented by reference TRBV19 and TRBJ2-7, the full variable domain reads DGGITQSPKYLFRKEGQNVTLSCEQNLNHDAMYWYRQDPGQGLRLIYYSQIVNDFQKGDIAEGYSVSREKKESFPLTVTSAQKNPTAFYLCASSPPGQFYEQYFGPGTRLTVT.

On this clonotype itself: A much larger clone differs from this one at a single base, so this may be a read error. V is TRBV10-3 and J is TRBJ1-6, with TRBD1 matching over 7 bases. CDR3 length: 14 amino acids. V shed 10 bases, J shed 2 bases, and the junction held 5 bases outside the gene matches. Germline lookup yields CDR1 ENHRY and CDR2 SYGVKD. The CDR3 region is CATSDRTYNSPLHF. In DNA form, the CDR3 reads TGTGCCACTTCGGACAGGACCTATAATTCACCCCTCCACTTT.

CDR3 in DNA: TGCGCCAGCAGTGCCGACAGGGTGGGGTCCTACGAGCAGTACTTC. Amino acids: CASSADRVGSYEQYF. The V gene is TRBV10-2, the J gene TRBJ2-7, with 7 nucleotides matching TRBD1. V dropped 4 bases and J dropped 1; count of bases not matched to a gene: 7. There are 15 residues in the CDR3. From germline, CDR1 is WSHSY and CDR2 SAAADI.

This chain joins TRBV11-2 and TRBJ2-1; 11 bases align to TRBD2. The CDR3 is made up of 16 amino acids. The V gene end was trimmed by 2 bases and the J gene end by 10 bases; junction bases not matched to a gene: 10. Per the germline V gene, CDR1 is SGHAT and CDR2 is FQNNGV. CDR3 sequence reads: CASSLRLAGYLGEQFF. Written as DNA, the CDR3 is TGTGCCAGCAGCTTAAGACTAGCGGGATATTTAGGCGAGCAGTTCTTC.

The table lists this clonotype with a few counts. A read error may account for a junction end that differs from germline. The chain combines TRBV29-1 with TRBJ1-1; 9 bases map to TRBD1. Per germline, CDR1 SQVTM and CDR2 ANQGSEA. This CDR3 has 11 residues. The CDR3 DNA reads TGCAGCGTTCCACAGGGGGCTGAGGCTTTCTTT. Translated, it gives CSVPQGAEAFF.

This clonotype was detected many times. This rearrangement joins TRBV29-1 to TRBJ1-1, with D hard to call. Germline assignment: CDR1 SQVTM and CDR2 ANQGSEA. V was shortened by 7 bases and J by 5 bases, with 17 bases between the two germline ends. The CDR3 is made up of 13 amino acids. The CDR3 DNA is TGCAGCGCCCTCGCCCCGGGATGGACTGAAGCTTTCTTT. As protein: CSALAPGWTEAFF.

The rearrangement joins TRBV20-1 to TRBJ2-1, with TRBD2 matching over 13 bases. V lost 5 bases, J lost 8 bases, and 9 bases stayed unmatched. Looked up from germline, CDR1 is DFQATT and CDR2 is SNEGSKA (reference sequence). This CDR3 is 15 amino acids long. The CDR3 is CSAYSGTSGKYEQFF. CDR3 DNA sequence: TGCAGTGCTTACTCCGGGACTAGCGGGAAGTATGAGCAGTTCTTC.

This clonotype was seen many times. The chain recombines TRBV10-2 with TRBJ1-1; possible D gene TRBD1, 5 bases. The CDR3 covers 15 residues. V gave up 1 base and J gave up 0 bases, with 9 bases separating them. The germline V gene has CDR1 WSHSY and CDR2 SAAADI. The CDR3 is CASSEYGALNTEAFF. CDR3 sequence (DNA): TGCGCCAGCAGTGAGTATGGGGCACTGAACACTGAAGCTTTCTTT.

CDR3 nucleotide sequence: TGTGCCAGCAGCTTAGACAGGGGATACAACTATGGCTACACCTTC. The encoded protein is CASSLDRGYNYGYTF. The J gene is TRBJ1-2, the V gene TRBV7-9, with 7 nucleotides matching TRBD1. J gave up 2 bases and V 1 base, and 4 bases lay outside the gene matches. CDR3 size: 15 residues. Germline CDR1 SEHNR, CDR2 FQNEAQ (reference sequence).

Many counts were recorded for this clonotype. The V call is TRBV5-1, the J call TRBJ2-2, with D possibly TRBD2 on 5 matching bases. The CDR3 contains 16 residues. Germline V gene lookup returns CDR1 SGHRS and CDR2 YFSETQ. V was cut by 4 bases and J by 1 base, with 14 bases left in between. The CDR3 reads CASSPKAAVNTGELFF. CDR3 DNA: TGCGCCAGCAGCCCGAAGGCAGCGGTGAACACCGGGGAGCTGTTTTTT.

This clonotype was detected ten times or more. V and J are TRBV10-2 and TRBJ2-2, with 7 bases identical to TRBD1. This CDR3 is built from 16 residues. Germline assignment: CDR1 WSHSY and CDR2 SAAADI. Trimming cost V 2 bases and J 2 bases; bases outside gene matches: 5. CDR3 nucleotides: TGCGCCAGCAGTGAGACACGGGACAGAAACACCGGGGAGCTGTTTTTT. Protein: CASSETRDRNTGELFF.

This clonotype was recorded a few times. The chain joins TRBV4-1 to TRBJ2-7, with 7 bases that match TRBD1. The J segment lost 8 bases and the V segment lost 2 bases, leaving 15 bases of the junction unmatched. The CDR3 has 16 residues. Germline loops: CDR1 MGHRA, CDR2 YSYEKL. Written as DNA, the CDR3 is TGCGCCAGCAGCCAAAGGGGGCAGGGGCCCTACCCTCAGCAGTACTTC. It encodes CASSQRGQGPYPQQYF.

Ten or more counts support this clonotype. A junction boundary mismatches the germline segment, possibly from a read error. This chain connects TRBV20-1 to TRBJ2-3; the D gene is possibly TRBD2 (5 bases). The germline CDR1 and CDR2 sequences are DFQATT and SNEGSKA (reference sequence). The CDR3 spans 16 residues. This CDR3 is CGAPKAGVPSTDTQYF. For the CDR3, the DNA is TGCGGTGCGCCGAAAGCCGGGGTACCGAGCACAGATACGCAGTATTTT.

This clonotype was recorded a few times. This chain's CDR3 is CASSQAGGFSYNEQFF. The DNA for the CDR3 is TGTGCCAGCAGCCAAGCCGGGGGTTTCTCCTACAATGAGCAGTTCTTC. This sequence joins TRBV14 and TRBJ2-1; TRBD2 might be the D (6 bases). The CDR3 is 16 residues long. CDR1 and CDR2 (germline): SGHDN, FVKESK. V dropped 1 base and J dropped 0 bases, with 10 bases sitting between them.

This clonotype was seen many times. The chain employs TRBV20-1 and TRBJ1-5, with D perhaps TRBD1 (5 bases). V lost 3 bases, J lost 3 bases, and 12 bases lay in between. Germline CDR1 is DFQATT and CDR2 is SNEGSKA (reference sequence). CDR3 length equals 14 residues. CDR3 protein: CSASGDGINQPQHF. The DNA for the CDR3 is TGCAGTGCTAGCGGGGACGGTATCAATCAGCCCCAGCATTTT.

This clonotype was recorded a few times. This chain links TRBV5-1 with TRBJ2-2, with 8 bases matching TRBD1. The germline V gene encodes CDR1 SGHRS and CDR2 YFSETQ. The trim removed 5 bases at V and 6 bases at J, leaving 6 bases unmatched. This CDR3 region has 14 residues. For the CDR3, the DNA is TGCGCCAGCAGGCGGGACAGGTCAGCCGGGGAGCTGTTTTTT. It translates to CASRRDRSAGELFF.

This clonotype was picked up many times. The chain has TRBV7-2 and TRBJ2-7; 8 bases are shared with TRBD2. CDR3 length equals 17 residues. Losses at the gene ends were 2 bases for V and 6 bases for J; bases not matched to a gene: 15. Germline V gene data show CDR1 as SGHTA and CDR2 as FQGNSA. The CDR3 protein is CASSLQGPTGGLSEQYF. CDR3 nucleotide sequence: TGTGCCAGCAGCTTACAAGGCCCGACGGGGGGGCTTAGCGAGCAGTACTTC.

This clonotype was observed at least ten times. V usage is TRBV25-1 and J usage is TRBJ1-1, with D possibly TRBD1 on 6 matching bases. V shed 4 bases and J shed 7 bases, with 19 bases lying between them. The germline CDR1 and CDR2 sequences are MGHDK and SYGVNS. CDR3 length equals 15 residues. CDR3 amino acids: CASSGLGRGAGEAFF. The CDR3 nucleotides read TGTGCCAGCAGTGGCCTTGGAAGGGGGGCTGGTGAAGCTTTCTTT.

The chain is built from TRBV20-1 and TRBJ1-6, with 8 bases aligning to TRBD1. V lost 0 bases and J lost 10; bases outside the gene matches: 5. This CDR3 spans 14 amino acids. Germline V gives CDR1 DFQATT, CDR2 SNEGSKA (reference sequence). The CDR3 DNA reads TGCAGTGCTAGAGACCGGACAGGGTGGTCACCCCTCCACTTT. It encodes CSARDRTGWSPLHF.

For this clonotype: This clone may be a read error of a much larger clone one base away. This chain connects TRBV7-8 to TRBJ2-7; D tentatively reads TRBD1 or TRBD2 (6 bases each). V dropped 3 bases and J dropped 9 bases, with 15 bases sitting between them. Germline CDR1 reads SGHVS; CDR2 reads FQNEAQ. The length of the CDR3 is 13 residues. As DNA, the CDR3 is TGTGCCAGCAGCTTCCCGACAGGAGGGGGGCAGTACTTC. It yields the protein CASSFPTGGGQYF.

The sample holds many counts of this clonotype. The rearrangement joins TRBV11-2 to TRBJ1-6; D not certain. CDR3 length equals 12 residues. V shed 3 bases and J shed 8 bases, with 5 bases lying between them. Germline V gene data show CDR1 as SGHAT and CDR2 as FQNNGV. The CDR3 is CASSLMDSPLHF. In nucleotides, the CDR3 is TGTGCCAGCAGCTTGATGGATTCACCCCTCCACTTT.

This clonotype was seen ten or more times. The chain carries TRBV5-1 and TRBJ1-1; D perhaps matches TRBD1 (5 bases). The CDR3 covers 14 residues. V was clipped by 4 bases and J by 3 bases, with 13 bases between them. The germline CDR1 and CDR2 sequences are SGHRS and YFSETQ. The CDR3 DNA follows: TGCGCCAGCAGCGTGACACTGGGGGACACTGAAGCTTTCTTT. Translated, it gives CASSVTLGDTEAFF.

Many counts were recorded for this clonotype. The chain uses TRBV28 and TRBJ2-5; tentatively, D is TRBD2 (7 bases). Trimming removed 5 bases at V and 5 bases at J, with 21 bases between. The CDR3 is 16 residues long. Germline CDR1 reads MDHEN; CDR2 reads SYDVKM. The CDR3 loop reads CASSPRGAAGAETQYF. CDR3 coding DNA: TGTGCCAGCAGTCCCCGGGGGGCAGCGGGCGCGGAGACCCAGTACTTC.

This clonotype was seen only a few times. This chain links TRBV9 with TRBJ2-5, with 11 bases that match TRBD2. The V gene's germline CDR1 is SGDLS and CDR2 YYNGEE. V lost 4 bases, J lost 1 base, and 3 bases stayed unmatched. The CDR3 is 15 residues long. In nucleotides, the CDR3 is TGTGCCAGCAGCCCCGGGACTAGCGGCCAAGAGACCCAGTACTTC. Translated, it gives CASSPGTSGQETQYF.